These T cell receptor beta chains were read from a single sample in a study of molecular identifiers for immune sequencing clone quantification. In TCRdb, the PCR reads were re-called with MiXCR into one record per CDR3 protein. The sample consists of 600,000 to 650,000 distinct CDR3 sequences, 20% of them appearing once. The sequenced sample was naive CD8+ T cells from blood, with Jurkat cell RNA spiked in. These receptors all come from a human donor in good health. Some libraries in this study had Jurkat cell RNA spiked in. Both conserved end residues are part of each CDR3. Each record gives: J gene, V gene, D gene, clone size, CDR3 protein, CDR3 DNA. A D gene is named only where the DNA matches it firmly. Only some rows state a clone size, as once, few, many or a class for expanded clones.

J gene: TRBJ1-1; V gene: TRBV6-2/TRBV6-3; D gene: TRBD1; clone size: .; CDR3 protein: CASSARLGQGFPEAFF; CDR3 DNA: TGTGCCAGCAGTGCCAGGTTGGGACAGGGCTTCCCTGAAGCTTTCTTT
J gene: TRBJ2-7; V gene: TRBV4-3; D gene: TRBD1; clone size: many; CDR3 protein: CASSLRQGREQYF; CDR3 DNA: TGCGCCAGCAGCTTACGACAGGGGCGGGAGCAGTACTTC
J gene: TRBJ1-2; V gene: TRBV29-1; D gene: .; clone size: many; CDR3 protein: CSVAGADYGYTF; CDR3 DNA: TGCAGCGTTGCGGGCGCGGACTATGGCTACACCTTC
J gene: TRBJ2-7; V gene: TRBV27; D gene: TRBD1; clone size: .; CDR3 protein: CASQPDRASYEQYF; CDR3 DNA: TGTGCCAGCCAACCGGACAGGGCCTCCTACGAGCAGTACTTC
J gene: TRBJ1-6; V gene: TRBV25-1; D gene: TRBD1; clone size: .; CDR3 protein: CASRRQGYNSPLHF; CDR3 DNA: TGTGCCAGCAGGAGACAGGGCTATAATTCACCCCTCCACTTT
J gene: TRBJ2-1; V gene: TRBV20-1; D gene: TRBD2; clone size: many; CDR3 protein: CSARGGGAYNEQFF; CDR3 DNA: TGCAGTGCTAGAGGCGGGGGGGCCTACAATGAGCAGTTCTTC
J gene: TRBJ1-1; V gene: TRBV5-4; D gene: TRBD1; clone size: many; CDR3 protein: CASSLEVGQYTEAFF; CDR3 DNA: TGTGCCAGCAGCTTGGAAGTGGGACAGTACACTGAAGCTTTCTTT
J gene: TRBJ2-7; V gene: TRBV5-4; D gene: TRBD1; clone size: few; CDR3 protein: CASSLGDRGLREQYF; CDR3 DNA: TGTGCCAGCAGCTTAGGAGACAGGGGGCTGAGGGAGCAGTACTTC
J gene: TRBJ2-1; V gene: TRBV19; D gene: .; clone size: .; CDR3 protein: CASSMDYYSTYNEQFF; CDR3 DNA: TGTGCCAGTAGTATGGATTACTACTCAACCTACAATGAGCAGTTCTTC
J gene: TRBJ2-3; V gene: TRBV4-1; D gene: TRBD2; clone size: .; CDR3 protein: CASSQVRLAGGADTQYF; CDR3 DNA: TGCGCCAGCAGCCAAGTTCGGCTAGCGGGGGGGGCAGATACGCAGTATTTT
J gene: TRBJ1-2; V gene: TRBV3-1; D gene: .; clone size: many; CDR3 protein: CASSQDSLSYGYTF; CDR3 DNA: TGTGCCAGCAGCCAAGATTCACTGAGTTATGGCTACACCTTC
J gene: TRBJ2-1; V gene: TRBV4-3; D gene: .; clone size: few; CDR3 protein: CASSPDYPAHEQFF; CDR3 DNA: TGCGCCAGCAGCCCGGACTATCCCGCACATGAGCAGTTCTTC
J gene: TRBJ2-4; V gene: TRBV28; D gene: TRBD2; clone size: many; CDR3 protein: CASSSGVSGTLAKNIQYF; CDR3 DNA: TGTGCCAGCAGTTCCGGGGTTAGCGGGACGCTAGCCAAAAACATTCAGTACTTC
J gene: TRBJ1-1; V gene: TRBV7-9; D gene: TRBD1; clone size: many; CDR3 protein: CASRPTGGRNTEAFF; CDR3 DNA: TGTGCCAGCAGGCCTACAGGGGGCAGGAACACTGAAGCTTTCTTT
J gene: TRBJ2-5; V gene: TRBV6-5; D gene: TRBD1; clone size: many; CDR3 protein: CASSPEGTGRETQYF; CDR3 DNA: TGTGCCAGCAGTCCAGAGGGGACAGGGAGGGAGACCCAGTACTTC
J gene: TRBJ1-3; V gene: TRBV4-3; D gene: .; clone size: many; CDR3 protein: CASSQDGRSSGNTIYF; CDR3 DNA: TGCGCCAGCAGCCAAGACGGCAGAAGCTCTGGAAACACCATATATTTT
J gene: TRBJ1-1; V gene: TRBV5-6; D gene: TRBD1; clone size: many; CDR3 protein: CASSLTTGVTEAFF; CDR3 DNA: TGTGCCAGCAGCTTGACGACAGGGGTCACTGAAGCTTTCTTT
J gene: TRBJ1-1; V gene: TRBV7-9; D gene: TRBD1; clone size: many; CDR3 protein: CASSLGQGAWGTEAFF; CDR3 DNA: TGTGCCAGCAGTTTAGGACAGGGGGCTTGGGGCACTGAAGCTTTCTTT
J gene: TRBJ2-7; V gene: TRBV6-5; D gene: TRBD2; clone size: few; CDR3 protein: CASSYPSSGGGLYEQYF; CDR3 DNA: TGTGCCAGCAGTTACCCCTCTAGCGGGGGGGGCCTCTACGAGCAGTACTTC
J gene: TRBJ2-7; V gene: TRBV11-2; D gene: .; clone size: .; CDR3 protein: CSSSPPRVGSYEQYF; CDR3 DNA: TGTTCCAGCAGCCCCCCCAGGGTAGGGTCCTACGAGCAGTACTTC
J gene: TRBJ2-7; V gene: TRBV28; D gene: .; clone size: many; CDR3 protein: CASTTMTDSYEQYF; CDR3 DNA: TGTGCCAGCACCACAATGACAGACTCCTACGAGCAGTACTTC
J gene: TRBJ1-6; V gene: TRBV3-1; D gene: .; clone size: .; CDR3 protein: CASSQDFGSPLHF; CDR3 DNA: TGTGCCAGCAGCCAAGATTTCGGGTCCCCCCTCCACTTT
J gene: TRBJ2-3; V gene: TRBV9; D gene: TRBD2; clone size: many; CDR3 protein: CASSRSLAGDTDTQYF; CDR3 DNA: TGTGCCAGCAGCCGTAGCCTAGCGGGGGACACAGATACGCAGTATTTT
J gene: TRBJ2-7; V gene: TRBV6-2/TRBV6-3; D gene: .; clone size: few; CDR3 protein: CASSTPKRARYEQYF; CDR3 DNA: TGTGCCAGCAGTACCCCCAAGAGGGCGCGGTACGAGCAGTACTTC
J gene: TRBJ2-7; V gene: TRBV6-2/TRBV6-3; D gene: .; clone size: many; CDR3 protein: CASSPTGLKGREQYF; CDR3 DNA: TGTGCCAGCAGTCCAACGGGACTCAAGGGGAGGGAGCAGTACTTC
J gene: TRBJ2-7; V gene: TRBV11-2; D gene: .; clone size: few; CDR3 protein: CASSVGRSVTYEQYF; CDR3 DNA: TGTGCCAGCAGCGTGGGACGGTCGGTGACCTACGAGCAGTACTTC
J gene: TRBJ1-1; V gene: TRBV28; D gene: .; clone size: many; CDR3 protein: CASSKMNTEAFF; CDR3 DNA: TGTGCCAGCAGTAAGATGAACACTGAAGCTTTCTTT